This T cell receptor (beta chain) was obtained from a study of post-analysis software for immune sequencing data. Study-wide results and caveats: Among multiple sclerosis patients, normalized Chao1 diversity was significantly below that of controls. Patients carried a few TRBV segments more frequently than controls did, and TRBV5-6, TRBV5-1 and TRBV20-1 were among them.

As to this clonotype: Its antigen remains unidentified.

Unique molecular identifiers had been added to the TCR beta cDNA libraries. TCRdb independently ran MiXCR on the PCR reads; one entry per CDR3 protein. This sample has around 500,000 distinct CDR3 sequences, with 30% to 40% found just once. There are 13 residues in the CDR3. V lost 7 bases and J lost 3; bases outside the gene matches: 4. CDR1 SQVTM and CDR2 ANQGSEA come from the germline V gene. This sequence was found in a girl aged 2-17 years with multiple sclerosis. The material sequenced was blood. V and J are TRBV29-1 and TRBJ2-1, with 9 nucleotides matching TRBD2. The CDR3 nucleotides are TGCAGCGCGCGGGGGGGGATCTACAATGAGCAGTTCTTC. Its protein is CSARGGIYNEQFF.